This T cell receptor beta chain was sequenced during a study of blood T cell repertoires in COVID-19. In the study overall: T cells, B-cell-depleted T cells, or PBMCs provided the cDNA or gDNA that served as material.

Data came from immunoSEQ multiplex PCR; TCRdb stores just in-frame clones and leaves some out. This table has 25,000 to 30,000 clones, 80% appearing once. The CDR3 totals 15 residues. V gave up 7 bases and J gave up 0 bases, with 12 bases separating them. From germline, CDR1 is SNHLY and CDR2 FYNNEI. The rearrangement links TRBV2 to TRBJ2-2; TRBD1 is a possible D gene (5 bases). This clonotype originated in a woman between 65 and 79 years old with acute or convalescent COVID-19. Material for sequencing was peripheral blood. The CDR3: CASTLTAPNTGELFF. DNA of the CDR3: TGTGCCAGCACCCTGACAGCACCGAACACCGGGGAGCTGTTTTTT.